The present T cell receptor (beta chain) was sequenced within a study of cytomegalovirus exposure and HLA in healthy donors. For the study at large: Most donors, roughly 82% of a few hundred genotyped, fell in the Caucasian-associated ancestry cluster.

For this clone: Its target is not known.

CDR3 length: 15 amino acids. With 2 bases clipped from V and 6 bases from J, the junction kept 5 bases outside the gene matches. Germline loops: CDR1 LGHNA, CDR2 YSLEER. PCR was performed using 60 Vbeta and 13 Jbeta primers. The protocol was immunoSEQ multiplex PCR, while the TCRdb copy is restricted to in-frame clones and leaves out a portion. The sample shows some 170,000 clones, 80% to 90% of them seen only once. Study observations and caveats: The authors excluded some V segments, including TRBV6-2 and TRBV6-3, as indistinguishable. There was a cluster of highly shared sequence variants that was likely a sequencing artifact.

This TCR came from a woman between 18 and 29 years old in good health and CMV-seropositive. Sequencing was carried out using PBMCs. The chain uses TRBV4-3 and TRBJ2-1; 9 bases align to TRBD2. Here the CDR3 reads CASSQSSGGPNEQFF. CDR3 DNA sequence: TGCGCCAGCAGCCAATCCAGCGGGGGGCCCAATGAGCAGTTCTTC.